A selection of T cell receptor beta chains follows, all from one sample in a study of cytomegalovirus exposure and HLA in healthy donors. Only in-frame clones appear in the TCRdb table, and some are missing; sequencing was by immunoSEQ multiplex PCR. Here the sample spans about 150,000 clones, about 80% being singletons. The sample was PBMCs. The receptor set was obtained from a man between 25 and 39 years old in good health and CMV-seropositive. The CDR3 runs from the conserved cysteine through the conserved F or W. D genes are given only for firm matches. Some rows mark clone size as missing; the rest say once, few, many or name a class of expanded clone.

v_call	d_call	j_call	clone_size	cdr3_nt	cdr3_aa
TRBV28	TRBD1	TRBJ1-5	NA	TGTGCCAGCAGTTCAGGACAGGGGGCCTTAAGCAATCAGCCCCAGCATTTT	CASSSGQGALSNQPQHF
TRBV2	TRBD2	TRBJ2-7	NA	TGTGCCAGCAGTCTAGCGGGAGGGACCTACGAGCAGTACTTC	CASSLAGGTYEQYF
TRBV6-6	NA	TRBJ2-3	few	TGTGCCAGCAGTTCGGCAGATACGCAGTATTTT	CASSSADTQYF
TRBV6-4	TRBD2	TRBJ2-2	NA	TGTGCCAGCAGTGACTCGACTAGCGGGAGACCCGGGGAGCTGTTTTTT	CASSDSTSGRPGELFF
TRBV15	TRBD2	TRBJ2-1	NA	TGTGCCACCAGCAGAGAGCGGGCTAGCGGGAGCTATGAGCAGTTCTTC	CATSRERASGSYEQFF
TRBV7-3	TRBD2	TRBJ2-3	NA	TGTGCCAGCAGCTTAAGATTCGCCGGCGGGAGTGGGGCAGATACGCAGTATTTT	CASSLRFAGGSGADTQYF
TRBV29-1	TRBD1	TRBJ1-1	NA	TGCAGCGCCATGGGACAGCTGAACACTGAAGCTTTCTTT	CSAMGQLNTEAFF
TRBV30	NA	TRBJ1-4	NA	TGTGCCTGGAGTCTCACGACATCGGGGGAAAAACTGTTTTTT	CAWSLTTSGEKLFF
TRBV9	TRBD1	TRBJ1-1	few	TGTGCCAGCAGCGTACAGGGGGCGTCTGAAGCTTTCTTT	CASSVQGASEAFF
TRBV27	NA	TRBJ1-2	NA	TGTGCCAGCAGTCCCCGTGCAGCGCTAAACTATGGCTACACCTTC	CASSPRAALNYGYTF
TRBV6-5	TRBD2	TRBJ2-1	NA	TGTGCCAGCAGGGGGCAGGTCGGGAGGGCAGCTGAGCAGTTCTTC	CASRGQVGRAAEQFF
TRBV5-1	NA	TRBJ1-4	few	TGCGCCAGCAGCTTGGACAGGGACAATGAAAAACTGTTTTTT	CASSLDRDNEKLFF
TRBV6-6	NA	TRBJ1-1	NA	TGTGCCAGCAGTTTTCCAGGCAACACTGAAGCTTTCTTT	CASSFPGNTEAFF
TRBV19	NA	TRBJ1-5	NA	TGTGCCAGTAGTATAGGTTCCAGTAGCAATCAGCCCCAGCATTTT	CASSIGSSSNQPQHF
TRBV27	TRBD1	TRBJ1-4	NA	TGTGCCAGCAGTTTGGGGGACAGGGGAGAAAAACTGTTTTTT	CASSLGDRGEKLFF
TRBV29-1	NA	TRBJ2-7	NA	TGCAGCGTCCTAACGAACAGGGCCGAGCAGTACTTC	CSVLTNRAEQYF
TRBV5-1	TRBD2	TRBJ2-1	NA	TGCGCCAGCAGCTTGGCAGCGGGAGGTGCCAATGAGCAGTTCTTC	CASSLAAGGANEQFF
TRBV6-5	NA	TRBJ2-7	NA	TGTGCCAGCAGTCGGTTAGGCGGGGTTCAGTACTTC	CASSRLGGVQYF
TRBV5-1	NA	TRBJ1-5	NA	TGCGCCAGCAGCTTGGAGAGCAGCAATCAGCCCCAGCATTTT	CASSLESSNQPQHF
TRBV21-1	NA	TRBJ2-7	NA	TGTGCCAGCAGCAAAGTCGAAATTCTTAGCTCCTACGAGCAGTACTTC	CASSKVEILSSYEQYF
TRBV30	NA	TRBJ2-5	NA	TGTGCCTGGAGCTCTTTTTCGCGGGAGACCCAGTACTTC	CAWSSFSRETQYF
TRBV7-2	TRBD2	TRBJ2-2	NA	TGTGCCAGCAGCTTGGTCTATGGCGGGAGGAGGGTAGACACCGGGGAGCTGTTTTTT	CASSLVYGGRRVDTGELFF
TRBV5-1	NA	TRBJ1-1	NA	TGCGCCAGCAGCCTGGAGCCCCCCGGGACTGAAGCTTTCTTT	CASSLEPPGTEAFF
TRBV18	NA	TRBJ1-5	NA	TGTGCCAGCTCACCGGGGCAGGTCAATCAGCCCCAGCATTTT	CASSPGQVNQPQHF
TRBV7-9	TRBD2	TRBJ2-1	NA	TGTGCCAGCAGCATCCGGACTAGCGGGAGCCCCCTCAATGAGCAGTTCTTC	CASSIRTSGSPLNEQFF
TRBV19	TRBD1	TRBJ2-5	NA	TGTGCCAGTAGTACCTCTAACCAGGGGGCGCAGGAAGAGACCCAGTACTTC	CASSTSNQGAQEETQYF
TRBV5-8	TRBD1	TRBJ2-7	once	TGTGCCAGCAGCTTGACAGGGGTTGAACACTACGAGCAGTACTTC	CASSLTGVEHYEQYF
TRBV21-1	NA	TRBJ2-3	NA	TGTGCCAGCAGCCCAGTGGATGGGTCTAGCGCCGATACGCAGTATTTT	CASSPVDGSSADTQYF
TRBV15	NA	TRBJ2-1	few	TGTGCCACCAGCAGCCCCCAACAGGGATACAATGAGCAGTTCTTC	CATSSPQQGYNEQFF
TRBV21-1	NA	TRBJ2-3	NA	TGTGCCAGCAGCAAAGTACTCGGGACAGCCCCCACAGATACGCAGTATTTT	CASSKVLGTAPTDTQYF
TRBV5-1	NA	TRBJ2-1	NA	TGCGCCAGCAGCTTGGCCCCAGGAAGCTCCTACAATGAGCAGTTCTTC	CASSLAPGSSYNEQFF
TRBV19	TRBD2	TRBJ2-1	NA	TGTGCCAGTAGAAAGGGCGGGGGCTACAATGAGCAGTTCTTC	CASRKGGGYNEQFF
TRBV27	TRBD2	TRBJ2-1	NA	TGTGCCAGCAGTCCAGGGACTAGCGGGAATACGGAGCAGTTCTTC	CASSPGTSGNTEQFF
TRBV7-6	NA	TRBJ2-7	NA	TGTGCCAGCAGCTTAGTCCCAGTTTACGAGCAGTACTTC	CASSLVPVYEQYF
TRBV9	TRBD1	TRBJ1-2	NA	TGTGCCAGCAGCGTAGAAGGACAGGGGTACTATGGCTACACCTTC	CASSVEGQGYYGYTF
TRBV10-3	TRBD2	TRBJ2-7	NA	TGTGCCATCAGTTTCGGACTAGCGGGAGTTTACGAGCAGTACTTC	CAISFGLAGVYEQYF
TRBV6-4	TRBD2	TRBJ2-5	NA	TGTGCCAGCAGGCTAGCGGGATTGGAGACCCAGTACTTC	CASRLAGLETQYF
TRBV13	TRBD2	TRBJ2-1	NA	TGTGCCAGCAGCACCCAGACTAGCGGGGGGCAGTTCTTC	CASSTQTSGGQFF
TRBV18	NA	TRBJ1-5	NA	TGTGCCAGCTCACAGGGACAAGGTAGCAATCAGCCCCAGCATTTT	CASSQGQGSNQPQHF
TRBV5-1	TRBD1	TRBJ1-1	few	TGCGCCAGCAGCCCCGGACAGGGGAGCACTGAAGCTTTCTTT	CASSPGQGSTEAFF
TRBV15	NA	TRBJ2-6	NA	TGTGCCACCAGCAGAGATGGGACAAGGGCCAACGTCCTGACTTTC	CATSRDGTRANVLTF
TRBV5-1	TRBD1	TRBJ2-5	NA	TGCGCCAGCAGCGGAGGGACAGGGGATTGGGGGACCCAGTACTTC	CASSGGTGDWGTQYF
TRBV7-9	TRBD2	TRBJ2-4	NA	TGTGCCATCGCCCACCGGCTAGCGGGAGCCAAAAACATTCAGTACTTC	CAIAHRLAGAKNIQYF
TRBV28	NA	TRBJ1-1	NA	TGTGCCAGCAGTTTCGGGCGGGGAACTGAAGCTTTCTTT	CASSFGRGTEAFF
TRBV5-8	TRBD1	TRBJ1-5	NA	TGTGCCAGCAGCTTGGACCAGGGGGCGAATCAGCCCCAGCATTTT	CASSLDQGANQPQHF
TRBV2	NA	TRBJ2-7	NA	TGTGCCAGCAGGTGGTTACAGGGTACTTACGAGCAGTACTTC	CASRWLQGTYEQYF
TRBV4-1	NA	TRBJ2-1	NA	TGCGCCAGCAGCCAAGGGAGCTCCTACAATGAGCAGTTCTTC	CASSQGSSYNEQFF
TRBV4-2	TRBD2	TRBJ2-7	NA	TGTGCCAGCAGCCAAGGGTTAGCGGGAGAAATTTACGAGCAGTACTTC	CASSQGLAGEIYEQYF
TRBV6-6	NA	TRBJ1-1	NA	TGTGCCAGCACCATCAGGCGGGGTGGGATTGAAGCTTTCTTT	CASTIRRGGIEAFF
TRBV7-8	NA	TRBJ2-7	NA	TGTGCCAGCAGCCCCTCTTACGAGCAGTACTTC	CASSPSYEQYF
TRBV18	TRBD1	TRBJ1-3	NA	TGTGCCAGCTCAGTTAACCGGGACAGCAGTACTGGAAACACCATATATTTT	CASSVNRDSSTGNTIYF
TRBV4-2	TRBD1	TRBJ2-6	NA	TGTGCCAGCAGCCCCTGGGACAGGGGCAGCTCTGGGGCCAACGTCCTGACTTTC	CASSPWDRGSSGANVLTF
TRBV2	NA	TRBJ1-5	few	TGTGCCAGCATCCGGGAGGCAGGGAATCAGCCCCAGCATTTT	CASIREAGNQPQHF
TRBV28	NA	TRBJ2-4	few	TGTGCCAGCAGCCTCCCCCGGGGGAGCAAAAACATTCAGTACTTC	CASSLPRGSKNIQYF
TRBV27	NA	TRBJ2-1	NA	TGTGCCAGCAGTCCCTGGTCGGGGGTACAAAGCGGAGGATCCTACAATGAGCAGTTCTTC	CASSPWSGVQSGGSYNEQFF
TRBV7-6	TRBD1	TRBJ2-2	NA	TGTGCCAGCAGCTTAGATACAGGGGGCGTTGCGGCCGGGGAGCTGTTTTTT	CASSLDTGGVAAGELFF
TRBV5-1	TRBD1	TRBJ1-2	NA	TGCGCCAGCAGAGCTTTCGGACAGGAGAACTATGGCTACACCTTC	CASRAFGQENYGYTF
TRBV13	NA	TRBJ1-1	NA	TGTGCCAGCAGCGAACGGAGATTTAACACTGAAGCTTTCTTT	CASSERRFNTEAFF